This T cell receptor beta chain was sequenced for a study of Graves' ophthalmopathy and Graves' hyperthyroidism (dated by TCRdb to the late 2010s). For context, the study as a whole: Peripheral blood was collected at initial diagnosis, before any treatment. To explore V-J signatures that separate ophthalmopathy from hyperthyroidism, a discovery set of around 97 patients was enrolled, consisting of 40 to 45 with ophthalmopathy and around 60 with stable hyperthyroidism. After sampling, hyperthyroidism patients received methimazole starting at 30 mg daily, and ophthalmopathy patients received high-dose intravenous methylprednisolone. The study used TCR beta repertoire signatures to distinguish Graves' ophthalmopathy from Graves' hyperthyroidism and to predict progression to ophthalmopathy. The independent validation cohort included 18 to 20 hyperthyroidism patients plus 17 patients who later progressed from hyperthyroidism to ophthalmopathy. In 6 or 7 hyperthyroidism patients, T-cell repertoires of thyroid tissue and blood were compared. In total, approximately 130 blood samples were TCR-sequenced: roughly 45 ophthalmopathy, around 75 hyperthyroidism and roughly 17 hyperthyroidism-to-ophthalmopathy patients.

Overall results and qualifications from the work: Among expanded thyroid clonotypes with frequency above 0.001, most also showed up in blood, which suggests that blood repertoires may reflect the thyroid immune response. No statistical method was used to set the sample size in advance, and the investigators knew which group each participant was assigned to. In cross-validation, the 13-signature model distinguished ophthalmopathy from stable hyperthyroidism with 85% to 90% sensitivity and 81.08% specificity, and in the test set the corresponding values were approximately 80% and 68%. In validation, the model predicted ophthalmopathy progression with 55% to 71% sensitivity and roughly 72% specificity; 12 predicted patients were CT-confirmed with GO in a median of approximately six months.

Patients with ophthalmopathy had moderately to severely active disease, with a Clinical Activity Score of 3 or more, a NOSPECS grade of 4 or more, and a disease duration of less than 3 months. Patients with other autoimmune diseases, uncontrolled infections, pregnancy or lactation were excluded from the study. Clinical symptoms, serum thyroxine, TRAb, thyroid ultrasound and orbital computed tomography were used for diagnosis. Ficoll-Paque density gradient centrifugation was used to isolate PBMCs from around 10 ml of fresh peripheral blood. Total RNA was extracted using Trizol reagent, and RNA quality was checked on an Agilent 2100 Bioanalyzer. TCR beta CDR3 regions were amplified from RNA transcripts for repertoire sequencing. HTBI primers and the Qiagen OneStep RT-PCR kit were used in a first-round RT-PCR, which was followed by a second-round multiplex PCR, size selection and purification. Libraries were sequenced on an Illumina HiSeq2000 using paired-end 100 bp reads. The paper's processing steps were these. SOAPnuke was used to process the reads, throwing out any read that had adapters, had uncalled bases, had a mean Phred below 15, or lacked an exact constant-primer or identifier match. COPE v1.2.5 was used to merge high-quality paired reads. Clonotypes were defined as unique nucleotide sequences and were aligned to IMGT TRB V, D and J references using MiTCR v1.1. The analysis was limited to V-J combinations with a frequency above 0.0001, which together covered 99.2% of the repertoires. For each V-J combination, a TCR clonal expansion and chaos score was defined as F50 clonal expansion divided by the chaos observed in the TCRdist matrix. Features were reduced by Welch's t-statistics and random forest to around 13 V-J combinations, which fed a naive Bayes classifier. The similarity between thyroid and blood repertoires was quantified using the Morisita-Horn index. The public reads were reanalyzed by TCRdb: fastp trimming at Q25, MiXCR alignment, in-frame beta chains only. Each record represents a unique CDR3 protein, reported with the most common genes and DNA among its rows. The authors' filters were not applied to this entry. The sample has hundreds of thousands of distinct CDR3 sequences on record, about 44% of them singletons. The ten largest clones take up 44% of the sample.

Trimmed from V: 5 bases; trimmed from J: 0 bases; junction bases lacking a gene match: 10. Per the germline V gene (reference sequence), SEHNR is the CDR1 and FQNEAQ is the CDR2. Measured from the cysteine to the phenylalanine, the CDR3 is 16 residues long. Only the CDR3 DNA is retained, 48 bases long and in frame from the first base. This clonotype was seen only a few times. The specificity of this receptor is unknown. Qualities for individual bases were not recorded, and no much larger clone is one base off. Sequenced material: peripheral blood. The TCR sequence derives from an adult man with Graves' ophthalmopathy. The sequence links TRBV7-9 to TRBJ2-7; TRBD1 aligns with 7 central bases. The encoded CDR3 is CASSDSGTVLSYEQYF. The nucleotides read TGTGCCAGCAGCGACTCCGGGACAGTGCTCTCCTACGAGCAGTACTTC.